The clone carrying this T cell receptor (beta chain) is classed as medium-sized. Its specificity is unknown. Cells sorted as Tregs were CD4+, CD25+ and CD127-/low. The V gene lost 3 bases and the J gene lost 6 bases, with 17 bases spanning the gap. This CDR3 comprises 15 residues. Findings of the study overall: Greatest tumor Treg TCR overlap was with tumor naive CD4+ cells.

Amplification of TRBV12-4/TRBJ1-2 clonotypes used adaptor-ligated barcode primers. TCRdb reprocessed the multiplex PCR reads via MiXCR and lists one record per CDR3 protein. This sample has hundreds of distinct CDR3 sequences, with approximately 6.3% found just once. The clonotype comes from a female donor with breast cancer. Sequencing was performed on tumor-infiltrating Tregs sorted from the breast tumor. The J gene is TRBJ1-2, the V gene TRBV12-3 or TRBV12-4; tentative D call: TRBD1 (6 bases). As DNA, the CDR3 is TGTGCCAGCAGTTTGTCGGGACATGAAAGCGATGGCTACACCTTC. It codes for CASSLSGHESDGYTF.